The 12 T cell receptor beta chains in this list originate from one sample, sequenced in a study of blood T cells in healthy people across ages. For the second PCR, which ran for 7 to 11 cycles, a sample-barcoded 5' primer and a J-beta primer mix were used. TCRdb reprocessed the 5' RACE reads with MiXCR, giving one entry per CDR3 protein. Of 550,000 to 600,000 distinct CDR3 sequences listed, roughly 48% were seen once; the top ten hold around 23%. Input material: blood. The origin of the receptors is an older man in good health.

This chain joins TRBV9 and TRBJ2-1; D ambiguous. The CDR3 contains 12 residues. The germline CDR1 and CDR2 sequences are SGDLS and YYNGEE. V gave up 0 bases and J gave up 9 bases, with 7 bases separating them. Written as DNA, the CDR3 is TGTGCCAGCAGCGTAGAGATAGGTGAGCAGTTCTTC. Translated: CASSVEIGEQFF.

This chain joins TRBV11-2 and TRBJ2-1; D is uncertain. CDR3 length: 16 amino acids. CDR1 and CDR2 (germline): SGHAT, FQNNGV. With 0 bases removed from V and 4 bases from J, the gap between germline ends came to 13 bases. CDR3 in amino acids: CASSLDLGPEYNEQFF. CDR3 nucleotides: TGTGCCAGCAGCTTAGATCTTGGACCGGAATACAATGAGCAGTTCTTC. The complete variable domain, with remaining parts taken from reference TRBV11-2 and TRBJ2-1, reads EAGVAQSPRYKIIEKRQSVAFWCNPISGHATLYWYQQILGQGPKLLIQFQNNGVVDDSQLPKDRFSAERLKGVDSTLKIQPAKLEDSAVYLCASSLDLGPEYNEQFFGPGTRLTVL.

This clonotype appeared a few times. The chain employs TRBV9 and TRBJ2-1; D is perhaps TRBD1 or TRBD2 (5 bases each). The CDR3 covers 15 residues. Germline V gene data show CDR1 as SGDLS and CDR2 as YYNGEE. Trimming took 6 bases from V and 1 from J, leaving 14 bases between them. The CDR3 sequence: CASNPRGASYNEQFF. The CDR3 nucleotides are TGTGCCAGCAATCCGAGGGGAGCTTCCTACAATGAGCAGTTCTTC.

This clonotype was recorded a few times. This chain joins TRBV5-5 and TRBJ2-1, with TRBD2 matching over 11 bases. Judging by the DNA end, TRBJ2-7 fits better; the J call may be wrong. Germline-derived CDR1 and CDR2 are SGHKS and YYEKEE (reference sequence). The length of the CDR3 is 18 residues. The CDR3 loop reads CASSLVLAGGSSYNEQYF. The CDR3 DNA reads TGTGCCAGCAGCTTAGTCCTAGCGGGGGGTAGCTCCTACAATGAGCAGTACTTC.

This clonotype was seen once. This sequence joins TRBV6-2 or TRBV6-3 and TRBJ2-5; D unclear. Per germline, CDR1 MNHEY and CDR2 SVGEGT. V was cut by 5 bases and J by 5 bases, with 27 bases left in between. The CDR3 extends over 18 amino acids. The CDR3 here is CASSPRVSVHKVGETQYF. CDR3 sequence (DNA): TGTGCCAGCAGTCCAAGAGTTTCGGTGCATAAGGTTGGGGAGACCCAGTACTTC.

This clonotype was seen only a few times. This chain uses TRBV12-3 or TRBV12-4 with TRBJ2-4; 11 nucleotides agree with TRBD1. V lost 5 bases to trimming and J lost 5 bases; unmatched junction nucleotides: 8. The CDR3 loop spans 16 amino acids. The CDR3 spells CASSIGQGAFQNIQYF. Written as DNA, the CDR3 is TGTGCCAGCAGTATAGGACAGGGGGCATTCCAAAACATTCAGTACTTC.

J is TRBJ1-4 and V is TRBV7-9; 8 bases map to TRBD1. The CDR3 extends over 13 amino acids. Losses at the gene ends were 5 bases for V and 8 bases for J; bases not matched to a gene: 4. Germline CDR1 SEHNR, CDR2 FQNEAQ (reference sequence). Here the CDR3 DNA reads TGTGCCAGCAGCCGCGGGACAGGAGAAAAACTGTTTTTT. As protein: CASSRGTGEKLFF. Using reference TRBV7-9 and TRBJ1-4 for the parts outside the CDR3, the full variable domain is DTGVSQNPRHKITKRGQNVTFRCDPISEHNRLYWYRQTLGQGPEFLTYFQNEAQLEKSRLLSDRFSAERPKGSFSTLEIQRTEQGDSAMYLCASSRGTGEKLFFGSGTQLSVL.

This clonotype was detected a few times. The rearrangement uses TRBV9 and TRBJ2-5; possibly TRBD1 for D (5 bases). This CDR3 comprises 15 residues. CDR1 and CDR2 from the germline V gene are SGDLS and YYNGEE. Trimming stripped 3 bases from V and 0 bases from J, with 12 bases between. CDR3 region: CASSAFGHNQETQYF. The CDR3 nucleotides are TGTGCCAGCAGCGCCTTCGGACACAACCAAGAGACCCAGTACTTC.

V gene TRBV20-1 combines with J gene TRBJ2-7, with 8 bases lining up with TRBD1. Germline V lookup: CDR1 DFQATT, CDR2 SNEGSKA (reference sequence). The junction had 5 bases not matched to a gene; V was cut back by 0 bases and J by 1 base. The CDR3 is made up of 15 amino acids. In DNA form, the CDR3 reads TGCAGTGCTAGAGATATCCGGACAGGGTCCTACGAGCAGTACTTC. Protein product: CSARDIRTGSYEQYF.

The chain carries TRBV12-5 and TRBJ1-6; the D is unclear. The V end lost 5 bases, the J end lost 7 bases, and 9 bases lay between the germline ends. The germline gives CDR1 LGHNT, CDR2 FRNRAP. The CDR3 length is 13 residues. The CDR3: CASGPKPNSPLHF. DNA for the CDR3: TGTGCTAGTGGTCCAAAGCCGAATTCACCCCTCCACTTT.

The J gene is TRBJ1-2, the V gene TRBV27; TRBD1 matches 8 bases. CDR1 and CDR2 (germline): MNHEY, SMNVEV (reference sequence). The V segment lost 0 bases and the J segment 7 bases; nucleotides outside the gene matches: 13. This CDR3 has 17 residues. The CDR3 protein is CASSLSSNTGGSIGYTF. Here the CDR3 DNA reads TGTGCCAGCAGTTTATCGTCCAATACAGGGGGTTCGATTGGCTACACCTTC.

This clonotype has at least ten counts. This chain links TRBV6-6 with TRBJ2-1; unclear D gene. CDR3 size: 15 residues. Germline lookup yields CDR1 MNHNY and CDR2 SVGAGI (reference sequence). Trimming shortened V by 6 bases and J by 1 base, and 13 bases separated the two germline ends. The CDR3 nucleotides are TGTGCCAGCAGCCCGGACCAATTGTCCTACAATGAGCAGTTCTTC. Translating it yields CASSPDQLSYNEQFF.